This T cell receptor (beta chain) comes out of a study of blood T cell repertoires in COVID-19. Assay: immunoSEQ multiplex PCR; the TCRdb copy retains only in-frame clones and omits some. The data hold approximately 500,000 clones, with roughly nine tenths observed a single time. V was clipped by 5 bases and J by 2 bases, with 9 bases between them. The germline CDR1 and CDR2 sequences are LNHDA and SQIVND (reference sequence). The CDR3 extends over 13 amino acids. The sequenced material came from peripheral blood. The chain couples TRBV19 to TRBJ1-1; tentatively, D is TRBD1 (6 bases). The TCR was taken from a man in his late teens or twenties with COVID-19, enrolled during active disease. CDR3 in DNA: TGTGCCAGTAGTGTGGGGGCTAACACTGAAGCTTTCTTT. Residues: CASSVGANTEAFF. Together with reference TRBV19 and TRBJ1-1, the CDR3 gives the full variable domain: DGGITQSPKYLFRKEGQNVTLSCEQNLNHDAMYWYRQDPGQGLRLIYYSQIVNDFQKGDIAEGYSVSREKKESFPLTVTSAQKNPTAFYLCASSVGANTEAFFGQGTRLTVV.